Listed here are 30 T cell receptor beta chains from one sample, sequenced in a study of shared clonotypes between healthy human individuals. Sequencing was performed with immunoSEQ multiplex PCR; in TCRdb, only in-frame clones are kept and a portion is missing. The sample holds a few million clones, 90% to 95% seen once. Positive CCR7 selection of CD45RO-negative cells yielded the naive CD8 cells, and terminally differentiated effector memory CD45RA+ cells were excluded. The specimen sequenced was naive CD8+ T cells from PBMCs. The receptors here all came from a young man in good health. Some clones in this sample may be carry-over from other donors' samples.

The chain carries TRBV5-6 and TRBJ2-7, with 7 bases fitting TRBD1. The CDR3 covers 15 residues. The V segment lost 0 bases and the J segment 2 bases; nucleotides outside the gene matches: 5. CDR1 and CDR2 from the germline V gene are SGHDT and YYEEEE. This CDR3 reads CASSLAGTVTYEQYF. DNA for the CDR3: TGTGCCAGCAGCTTGGCCGGGACAGTAACCTACGAGCAGTACTTC. Full variable domain (outside the CDR3, taken from reference TRBV5-6 and TRBJ2-7): DAGVTQSPTHLIKTRGQQVTLRCSPKSGHDTVSWYQQALGQGPQFIFQYYEEEERQRGNFPDRFSGHQFPNYSSELNVNALLLGDSALYLCASSLAGTVTYEQYFGPGTRLTVT.

Remarks on this clone: A read error is possible here, since a much larger clone lies one base away. Other DNA sequences in the same sample also yield this CDR3. The chain combines TRBV5-6 with TRBJ2-7, with D perhaps given as TRBD1 or TRBD2 (5 bases each). Germline CDR1 SGHDT, CDR2 YYEEEE. This CDR3 is 14 amino acids long. Between the trimmed V and J ends, which lost 3 bases and 0 bases, there was a span of 10 bases. The CDR3 loop reads CASSSGTASYEQYF. For the CDR3, the DNA is TGTGCCAGCAGCTCCGGGACGGCCTCCTACGAGCAGTACTTC.

The chain's CDR3 is CASSPWDRGNTIYF. As DNA, the CDR3 is TGTGCCAGTAGTCCCTGGGACAGGGGAAACACCATATATTTT. This chain joins TRBV19 and TRBJ1-3, with 8 bases identical to TRBD1. CDR1 and CDR2 from the germline V gene are LNHDA and SQIVND (reference sequence). The CDR3 is made up of 14 amino acids. The J segment lost 4 bases and the V segment lost 5 bases, leaving 4 bases of the junction unmatched.

Here the CDR3 DNA reads TGTGCCAGCAGTCTCCGGGACAGGGGTCTTTCCAATCAGCCCCAGCATTTT. It specifies CASSLRDRGLSNQPQHF. The chain combines TRBV2 with TRBJ1-5, with 10 positions matching TRBD1. The CDR3 covers 17 residues. Germline CDR1 reads SNHLY; CDR2 reads FYNNEI. Trimming took 5 bases from V and 3 from J; bases not matched to a gene: 10.

The chain combines TRBV28 with TRBJ2-7, with no clear D. Looked up from germline, CDR1 is MDHEN and CDR2 is SYDVKM. Trimming stripped 6 bases from V and 2 bases from J, with 17 bases between. The CDR3 covers 15 residues. The CDR3 loop reads CASRMFGASTYEQYF. The CDR3 region has the DNA TGTGCCAGCAGAATGTTCGGAGCGTCAACCTACGAGCAGTACTTC.

The J gene is TRBJ1-5, the V gene TRBV19; 7 bases agree with TRBD1. CDR1 LNHDA and CDR2 SQIVND come from the germline V gene (reference sequence). This CDR3 contains 18 residues. J lost 0 bases, V lost 5 bases, and 13 bases had no gene match. This chain's CDR3 is CASSVGQVGLISNQPQHF. Written as DNA, the CDR3 is TGTGCCAGTAGTGTCGGACAGGTAGGGTTAATTAGCAATCAGCCCCAGCATTTT.

The rearrangement joins TRBV10-3 to TRBJ2-7, with 7 nucleotides matching TRBD1. J gave up 4 bases and V 8 bases, and 8 bases lay outside the gene matches. In germline, CDR1 is ENHRY, CDR2 SYGVKD. This CDR3 has 13 residues. CDR3 residues: CAIVGGLGYEQYF. The CDR3, as DNA: TGTGCCATCGTAGGGGGCTTAGGTTACGAGCAGTACTTC.

This sequence joins TRBV10-3 and TRBJ2-7; 7 bases agree with TRBD1. This CDR3 contains 14 residues. The junction had 7 bases not matched to a gene; V was cut back by 7 bases and J by 1 base. From germline, CDR1 is ENHRY and CDR2 SYGVKD. The CDR3 sequence is CAIKDRPTSYEQYF. For the CDR3, the DNA is TGTGCCATCAAGGACAGGCCCACTTCCTACGAGCAGTACTTC.

This chain connects TRBV27 to TRBJ2-3; the D gene is possibly TRBD1 (6 bases). The CDR3 length is 16 residues. The V gene lost 4 bases and the J gene lost 2 bases, with 16 bases spanning the gap. Germline loops: CDR1 MNHEY, CDR2 SMNVEV (reference sequence). The CDR3 sequence is CASSSSRDTLTDTQYF. CDR3 DNA sequence: TGTGCCAGCAGTTCCAGCCGGGACACCCTCACAGATACGCAGTATTTT.

The chain carries TRBV30 and TRBJ2-1; no firm D call. The V and J ends lost 0 bases and 6 bases respectively, with 6 bases between them. The CDR3 consists of 12 residues. Germline V gives CDR1 GTSNPN, CDR2 SVGIG (reference sequence). The CDR3 nucleotides are TGTGCCTGGAGTGTGGGAACCAATGAGCAGTTCTTC. Amino acids: CAWSVGTNEQFF.

The V and J genes are TRBV7-9 and TRBJ2-1, with D unclear. V lost 2 bases and J 0 bases, leaving 8 bases between the germline ends. Germline-derived CDR1 and CDR2 are SEHNR and FQNEAQ (reference sequence). The CDR3 has 15 residues. The CDR3 DNA sequence: TGTGCCAGCAGCTTACGGGCTGGCTCCTACAATGAGCAGTTCTTC. Protein: CASSLRAGSYNEQFF.

The chain uses TRBV5-1 and TRBJ2-3; no clear D. Germline lookup yields CDR1 SGHRS and CDR2 YFSETQ. The ends were cut back, 4 bases at V and 2 bases at J, with 14 bases in the middle. This CDR3 spans 15 amino acids. Here the CDR3 reads CASSLRLWTTDTQYF. The CDR3 nucleotides read TGCGCCAGCAGCCTGCGACTCTGGACCACAGATACGCAGTATTTT. Full variable domain (missing parts from reference TRBV5-1 and TRBJ2-3): KAGVTQTPRYLIKTRGQQVTLSCSPISGHRSVSWYQQTPGQGLQFLFEYFSETQRNKGNFPGRFSGRQFSNSRSEMNVSTLELGDSALYLCASSLRLWTTDTQYFGPGTRLTVL.

The chain combines TRBV7-2 with TRBJ1-1, with a weak D call TRBD1 (6 bases). V lost 5 bases to trimming and J lost 6 bases, with 16 bases between them. Germline V lookup: CDR1 SGHTA, CDR2 FQGNSA. The CDR3 consists of 14 residues. DNA of the CDR3: TGTGCCAGCAGCGTCTCTACAGGGTCTGCTGAAGCTTTCTTT. Its translation is CASSVSTGSAEAFF.

The rearrangement uses TRBV6-5 and TRBJ2-2; perhaps TRBD2 as D (6 bases). The CDR3 contains 16 residues. Germline lookup yields CDR1 MNHEY and CDR2 SVGAGI. Deletions cut 0 bases from V and 4 bases from J, with 12 bases between. CDR3 region: CASSYSSGSSTGELFF. DNA for the CDR3: TGTGCCAGCAGTTACTCGAGCGGGTCGAGCACCGGGGAGCTGTTTTTT.

This chain links TRBV10-3 with TRBJ2-1; D unresolved. The germline CDR1 and CDR2 sequences are ENHRY and SYGVKD. Between the trimmed V and J ends, which lost 6 bases and 9 bases, there was a span of 15 bases. This CDR3 contains 13 residues. The CDR3 nucleotides are TGTGCCATCAGAGATGGGCTGGACGTTGAGCAGTTCTTC. This sequence encodes CAIRDGLDVEQFF.

J is TRBJ2-1 and V is TRBV28; 8 bases are shared with TRBD2. CDR1 and CDR2 from the germline V gene are MDHEN and SYDVKM. Germline trimming cut 7 bases from V and 8 bases from J; bases unmatched to any gene: 19. CDR3 length equals 17 residues. In DNA form, the CDR3 reads TGTGCCAGCAATCCTACCGTTGGAGGGCGGGAGGCCGATGAGCAGTTCTTC. Translation gives CASNPTVGGREADEQFF. The entire variable domain, with the rest obtained from reference TRBV28 and TRBJ2-1, is as follows: DVKVTQSSRYLVKRTGEKVFLECVQDMDHENMFWYRQDPGLGLRLIYFSYDVKMKEKGDIPEGYSVSREKKERFSLILESASTNQTSMYLCASNPTVGGREADEQFFGPGTRLTVL.

The chain uses TRBV25-1 and TRBJ2-5; possible D gene TRBD1, 6 bases. The V end was cut by 4 bases, the J end by 0 bases, with 12 bases between. Germline CDR1 and CDR2: MGHDK and SYGVNS. CDR3 length: 15 residues. CDR3 sequence: CASSVTGHYQETQYF. The CDR3, as DNA: TGTGCCAGCAGTGTTACGGGACACTACCAAGAGACCCAGTACTTC. Supplemented by reference TRBV25-1 and TRBJ2-5, the full variable domain reads EADIYQTPRYLVIGTGKKITLECSQTMGHDKMYWYQQDPGMELHLIHYSYGVNSTEKGDLSSESTVSRIRTEHFPLTLESARPSHTSQYLCASSVTGHYQETQYFGPGTRLLVL.

This clone was seen only a few times. The sample has other DNA sequences that encode this CDR3 too. The gene calls are TRBV27 and TRBJ2-1; no clear D gene. CDR1 is MNHEY and CDR2 is SMNVEV in the germline V gene (reference sequence). The CDR3 is 12 residues long. The ends were cut back, 5 bases at V and 6 bases at J, with 8 bases in the middle. The CDR3 here is CASSPTPNEQFF. The CDR3 DNA reads as TGTGCCAGCAGTCCTACCCCCAATGAGCAGTTCTTC.

The chain couples TRBV9 to TRBJ2-7; TRBD2 aligns across 7 bases. With V trimmed by 0 bases and J by 5 bases, 8 bases remained unmatched. The CDR3 runs 15 residues. Germline assignment: CDR1 SGDLS and CDR2 YYNGEE. DNA of the CDR3: TGTGCCAGCAGCGTAGAGCCAGCGGGACGGGACGAGCAGTACTTC. It is translated as CASSVEPAGRDEQYF.

The chain links TRBV28 to TRBJ2-1, with D possibly being TRBD2 (5 bases). V dropped 3 bases and J dropped 12 bases, with 12 bases sitting between them. The CDR3 contains 12 residues. Germline CDR1 and CDR2: MDHEN and SYDVKM. CDR3 residues: CASSFVGVGQFF. CDR3 bases: TGTGCCAGCAGTTTCGTCGGGGTAGGGCAGTTCTTC.

This clone came up once. The chain couples TRBV11-2 to TRBJ2-5; D may be TRBD1 (5 bases). The CDR3 sequence is 15 residues long. The germline V gene has CDR1 SGHAT and CDR2 FQNNGV. Trimming left V 5 bases short and J 1 base short, with 14 bases between. The chain's CDR3 is CASSLGHQLQETQYF. CDR3 nucleotides: TGTGCCAGCAGCCTCGGACACCAGCTCCAAGAGACCCAGTACTTC. Drawing the rest from reference TRBV11-2 and TRBJ2-5, the complete variable domain is EAGVAQSPRYKIIEKRQSVAFWCNPISGHATLYWYQQILGQGPKLLIQFQNNGVVDDSQLPKDRFSAERLKGVDSTLKIQPAKLEDSAVYLCASSLGHQLQETQYFGPGTRLLVL.

A word on this clone: Within the sample, other DNA sequences also encode this same CDR3. The chain employs TRBV27 and TRBJ1-1, with D unresolved. V was cut by 6 bases and J by 0 bases, with 5 bases left in between. Looked up from germline, CDR1 is MNHEY and CDR2 is SMNVEV (reference sequence). CDR3 length: 12 amino acids. CDR3 amino acids: CASSRMNTEAFF. CDR3 DNA sequence: TGTGCCAGCAGCAGAATGAACACTGAAGCTTTCTTT.

The gene calls are TRBV11-3 and TRBJ2-7, with D unresolved. The CDR3 has 13 amino acids. Per the germline V gene, CDR1 is SGHNT and CDR2 is YENEEA. V was pared by 1 base and J by 2 bases, with 6 bases between. The CDR3 here is CASSLGLTYEQYF. CDR3 bases: TGTGCCAGCAGCTTAGGACTTACCTACGAGCAGTACTTC.

In the case of this clone: Within the sample, other DNA sequences also encode this same CDR3. The chain couples TRBV7-9 to TRBJ2-7; a possible D gene is TRBD2 (6 bases). Germline CDR1 is SEHNR and CDR2 is FQNEAQ (reference sequence). V was trimmed by 5 bases and J by 2 bases, leaving 7 bases between them. The CDR3 length is 12 residues. CDR3 amino acids: CASSGGAYEQYF. CDR3 sequence (DNA): TGTGCCAGCAGCGGAGGGGCCTACGAGCAGTACTTC.

This clone has a handful of counts. A read error is likely, as this CDR3 ends without the conserved phenylalanine or tryptophan. It is unclear where the CDR3 begins or ends on the DNA, so no DNA is shown, and the CDR3 is as TCRdb lists it. The genes are TRBV10-3 and TRBJ1-4. The CDR3 length is 10 residues, termini included. CDR1 is ENHRY and CDR2 is SYGVKD in the germline V gene. The CDR3 loop is CAPGASQSHR.

This chain joins TRBV7-9 and TRBJ2-7; no clear D. The CDR3 sequence is 14 residues long. Germline V lookup: CDR1 SEHNR, CDR2 FQNEAQ (reference sequence). V was pared by 5 bases and J by 2 bases, with 13 bases between. DNA for the CDR3: TGTGCCAGCAGCCCGCTTGACAACGCCTACGAGCAGTACTTC. Residues: CASSPLDNAYEQYF.

About this clone: Within the sample, other DNA sequences also encode this same CDR3. The gene calls are TRBV29-1 and TRBJ2-1, with TRBD2 matching over 7 bases. V trimming: 2 bases; J trimming: 4 bases; junction bases outside the gene matches: 2. CDR1 is SQVTM and CDR2 is ANQGSEA in the germline V gene. CDR3 length equals 13 residues. The CDR3 sequence: CSVELAVYNEQFF. The CDR3 nucleotides read TGCAGCGTTGAACTAGCGGTATACAATGAGCAGTTCTTC.

V usage is TRBV7-4 and J usage is TRBJ1-5, with D tentatively TRBD1 (5 bases). Per the germline V gene, CDR1 is SGHVT and CDR2 is SQSDAQ. Trimming took off 3 bases at V and 3 bases at J, with 12 bases between the two ends. The CDR3 totals 15 residues. CDR3 sequence: CASSFYRKFNQPQHF. As DNA, the CDR3 is TGTGCCAGCAGCTTTTACAGGAAATTCAATCAGCCCCAGCATTTT. Using reference TRBV7-4 and TRBJ1-5 for the parts outside the CDR3, the full variable domain is GAGVSQSPRYKVAKRGRDVALRCDSISGHVTLYWYRQTLGQGSEVLTYSQSDAQRDKSGRPSGRFSAERPERSVSTLKIQRTEQGDSAVYLCASSFYRKFNQPQHFGDGTRLSIL.

The rearrangement uses TRBV6-1 and TRBJ2-1; TRBD2 agrees at 13 bases. CDR3 length: 14 amino acids. Germline V gene sequence: CDR1 MNHNS, CDR2 SASEGT. The V segment lost 6 bases and the J segment 9 bases; nucleotides outside the gene matches: 5. DNA of the CDR3: TGTGCCAGCAGCGCAGGACTAGCGGGAGCTGAGCAGTTCTTC. Translation gives CASSAGLAGAEQFF.

The chain uses TRBV7-9 and TRBJ1-4, with D hard to call. This CDR3 region has 14 residues. The germline V gene has CDR1 SEHNR and CDR2 FQNEAQ (reference sequence). Trimming took off 2 bases at V and 7 bases at J, with 11 bases between the two ends. CDR3 region: CASSLRAEREKLFF. The CDR3 DNA reads as TGTGCCAGCAGCTTAAGAGCCGAACGTGAAAAACTGTTTTTT. The full variable domain, rest sourced from reference TRBV7-9 and TRBJ1-4, is DTGVSQNPRHKITKRGQNVTFRCDPISEHNRLYWYRQTLGQGPEFLTYFQNEAQLEKSRLLSDRFSAERPKGSFSTLEIQRTEQGDSAMYLCASSLRAEREKLFFGSGTQLSVL.